The 9 T cell receptor beta chains below come from one sample, sequenced in a study of identifying expanded T cells in peripheral blood. Assay: immunoSEQ multiplex PCR; the TCRdb copy retains only in-frame clones and omits some. The sample has some 78,000 clones; 88% are singletons. The material sequenced was blood. These receptor sequences come from a person between 18 and 75 years old in good health.

The rearrangement joins TRBV30 to TRBJ2-7; D gene uncertain. Trimming took off 4 bases at V and 2 bases at J, with 6 bases between the two ends. CDR3 length equals 11 residues. Germline V CDR1 and CDR2: GTSNPN, SVGIG (reference sequence). The CDR3 loop is CAWKGTYEQYF. CDR3 nucleotide sequence: TGTGCCTGGAAGGGAACCTACGAGCAGTACTTC.

This clone was found once. The chain joins TRBV19 to TRBJ1-1, with 8 bases that match TRBD1. CDR3 length: 14 amino acids. Germline V gene data show CDR1 as LNHDA and CDR2 as SQIVND (reference sequence). V shed 6 bases, J shed 3 bases, and the junction held 6 bases outside the gene matches. The CDR3 nucleotides are TGTGCCAGTAGCAGGGACAGGATGCACACTGAAGCTTTCTTT. Its protein is CASSRDRMHTEAFF.

The rearrangement uses TRBV18 and TRBJ2-7; 9 bases line up with TRBD1. This CDR3 region has 16 residues. Germline V gene data show CDR1 as KGHSH and CDR2 as LQKENI. V shed 4 bases, J shed 5 bases, and the junction held 12 bases outside the gene matches. CDR3 nucleotides: TGTGCCAGCTCACAGACCGGGACAGGGCACCTTAACGAGCAGTACTTC. Translated: CASSQTGTGHLNEQYF.

The chain combines TRBV7-2 with TRBJ2-2; the D gene is possibly TRBD1 (5 bases). This CDR3 spans 17 amino acids. Trimming took 1 base from V and 6 from J, leaving 18 bases between them. The V gene's germline CDR1 is SGHTA and CDR2 FQGNSA. CDR3 DNA: TGTGCCAGCAGCTTAGTCTTTGCGCAGGGTACTGCCGGGGAGCTGTTTTTT. Translating gives CASSLVFAQGTAGELFF.

The CDR3 coding sequence is TGTGCCAGCAGTTTAGGGGGGGGACGTGAAAAACTGTTTTTT. It codes for CASSLGGGREKLFF. The V gene is TRBV27, the J gene TRBJ1-4; maybe TRBD1 (5 bases). Germline V CDR1 and CDR2: MNHEY, SMNVEV (reference sequence). There are 14 residues in the CDR3. Trimming removed 2 bases from V and 7 bases from J, with 11 bases in between.

The chain is built from TRBV28 and TRBJ1-2; 8 bases are a match to TRBD1. The CDR3 runs 13 residues. Germline V gives CDR1 MDHEN, CDR2 SYDVKM. The trim removed 6 bases at V and 7 bases at J, leaving 7 bases unmatched. The CDR3 bases are TGTGCCAGCAGGGACAGGGACCTACTTGGCTACACCTTC. Amino acid sequence: CASRDRDLLGYTF.

V gene TRBV6-6 combines with J gene TRBJ1-4, with D unclear. Germline V lookup: CDR1 MNHNY, CDR2 SVGAGI (reference sequence). The germline V and J ends were trimmed by 6 bases and 8 bases, with 22 bases remaining between them. CDR3 length equals 16 residues. The CDR3 nucleotides are TGTGCCAGCAGACGTCGGGCAGGCGAGGTTAGGGAAAAACTGTTTTTT. It yields the protein CASRRRAGEVREKLFF.

This chain connects TRBV18 to TRBJ1-5; the D gene is possibly TRBD1 (6 bases). CDR3 size: 15 residues. V dropped 3 bases and J dropped 6 bases, with 15 bases sitting between them. Looked up from germline, CDR1 is KGHSH and CDR2 is LQKENI. CDR3 loop: CASSPPAGAGQPQHF. CDR3 nucleotides: TGTGCCAGCTCACCGCCGGCGGGGGCGGGTCAGCCCCAGCATTTT.

In regard to this clone: This sample includes further DNA sequences coding for the same CDR3. The J gene is TRBJ1-1, the V gene TRBV7-6; 7 bases are a match to TRBD1. J gave up 3 bases and V 5 bases, and 3 bases lay outside the gene matches. Per germline, CDR1 SGHVS and CDR2 FNYEAQ. This CDR3 spans 13 amino acids. The chain's CDR3 is CASSLDRDTEAFF. CDR3 bases: TGTGCCAGCAGCCTCGACAGGGACACTGAAGCTTTCTTT. Supplemented by reference TRBV7-6 and TRBJ1-1, the full variable domain reads GAGVSQSPRYKVTKRGQDVALRCDPISGHVSLYWYRQALGQGPEFLTYFNYEAQQDKSGLPNDRFSAERPEGSISTLTIQRTEQRDSAMYRCASSLDRDTEAFFGQGTRLTVV.